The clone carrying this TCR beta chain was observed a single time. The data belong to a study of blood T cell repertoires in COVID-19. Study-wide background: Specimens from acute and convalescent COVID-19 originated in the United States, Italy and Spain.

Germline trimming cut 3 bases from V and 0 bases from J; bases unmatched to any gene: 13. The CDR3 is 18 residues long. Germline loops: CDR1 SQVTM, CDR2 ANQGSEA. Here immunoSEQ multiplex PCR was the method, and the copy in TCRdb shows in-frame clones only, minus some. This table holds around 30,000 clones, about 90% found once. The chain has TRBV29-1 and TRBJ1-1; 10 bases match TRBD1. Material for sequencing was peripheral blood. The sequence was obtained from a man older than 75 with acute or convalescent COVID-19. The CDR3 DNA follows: TGCAGCGTTGATAAGGGGGCCGGGACAGGGGCTCTGAACACTGAAGCTTTCTTT. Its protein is CSVDKGAGTGALNTEAFF.